The next 27 T cell receptor beta chains were all read from a single sample in a study of cytomegalovirus exposure and HLA in healthy donors. The PCR contained 60 Vbeta and 13 Jbeta primers. The data were produced by immunoSEQ multiplex PCR, yet TCRdb's version contains in-frame clones alone and is incomplete. The repertoire holds over 200,000 clones, with around 80% as singletons. The material sequenced was PBMCs. These receptors were obtained from a male donor in good health and CMV-seronegative.

V gene TRBV27 combines with J gene TRBJ2-5, with D uncertain. The germline gives CDR1 MNHEY, CDR2 SMNVEV (reference sequence). The CDR3 spans 13 residues. V gave up 11 bases and J gave up 7 bases, with 20 bases separating them. CDR3 DNA: TGTGCCTCTTGCTCTGGCCCCCAATTGACCCAGTACTTC. It encodes CASCSGPQLTQYF.

V is TRBV27 and J is TRBJ2-2; D is uncertain. Germline V gene sequence: CDR1 MNHEY, CDR2 SMNVEV (reference sequence). The CDR3 sequence is 14 residues long. Trimming shortened V by 3 bases and J by 1 base, and 6 bases separated the two germline ends. The CDR3 sequence is CASSFRGNTGELFF. Written as DNA, the CDR3 is TGTGCCAGCAGTTTTCGCGGGAACACCGGGGAGCTGTTTTTT.

For the CDR3, the DNA is TGTGCCAGCAGTCCTGGGACTAGCGGGAGACAAGAGCAGTTCTTC. Translation gives CASSPGTSGRQEQFF. V gene TRBV6-5 combines with J gene TRBJ2-1; 14 bases are a match to TRBD2. Germline V gene sequence: CDR1 MNHEY, CDR2 SVGAGI. CDR3 length: 15 residues. The V gene end was trimmed by 5 bases and the J gene end by 10 bases; junction bases not matched to a gene: 7.

J is TRBJ2-7 and V is TRBV9; 8 bases line up with TRBD2. The CDR3 is made up of 15 amino acids. The V gene end was trimmed by 3 bases and the J gene end by 2 bases; junction bases not matched to a gene: 7. The V gene's germline CDR1 is SGDLS and CDR2 YYNGEE. The CDR3 spells CASSEGLAGTYEQYF. The CDR3 nucleotides read TGTGCCAGCAGCGAAGGACTAGCAGGGACCTACGAGCAGTACTTC.

A word on this clone: Other DNA sequences in the same sample also yield this CDR3. The chain links TRBV18 to TRBJ2-5, with no clear D. The CDR3 length is 11 residues. V lost 6 bases and J 2 bases, leaving 4 bases between the germline ends. In germline, CDR1 is KGHSH, CDR2 LQKENI. CDR3 DNA sequence: TGTGCCAGCTCGCTACAAGAGACCCAGTACTTC. Its protein product is CASSLQETQYF.

The chain couples TRBV9 to TRBJ2-2; TRBD1 agrees at 8 bases. The CDR3 runs to 17 residues. CDR1 is SGDLS, CDR2 YYNGEE, per germline. V trimming: 4 bases; J trimming: 6 bases; junction bases outside the gene matches: 14. The DNA of the CDR3 is TGTGCCAGCAGCTTACACACCAGACAGGGGATCGCCGGGGAGCTGTTTTTT. Encoded protein: CASSLHTRQGIAGELFF.

The V and J genes are TRBV4-1 and TRBJ2-2; 9 bases line up with TRBD2. Trimming at V came to 1 base and at J to 7 bases, leaving 16 bases not matched to a gene. The V gene's germline CDR1 is MGHRA and CDR2 YSYEKL. The CDR3 consists of 19 residues. In nucleotides, the CDR3 is TGCGCCAGCAGCCAAGTTAGATTGGGACTAGCAGGTGGGATCGGGGAGCTGTTTTTT. Translated, it gives CASSQVRLGLAGGIGELFF.

The rearrangement links TRBV19 to TRBJ2-4; tentatively, D is TRBD2 (6 bases). V was pared by 5 bases and J by 3 bases, with 8 bases between. Germline V gene sequence: CDR1 LNHDA, CDR2 SQIVND (reference sequence). The CDR3 length is 13 residues. The CDR3 DNA is TGTGCCAGTAGTCGGGGGAACAAAAACATTCAGTACTTC. It codes for CASSRGNKNIQYF.

The chain carries TRBV15 and TRBJ1-5; 9 bases align to TRBD1. The CDR3 runs to 17 residues. The V gene's germline CDR1 is LNHNV and CDR2 YYDKDF (reference sequence). V dropped 1 base and J dropped 3; count of bases not matched to a gene: 7. The CDR3 region has the DNA TGTGCCACCAGCAGAGCCGGACAGGGGTTACCCAATCAGCCCCAGCATTTT. Its translation: CATSRAGQGLPNQPQHF.

The chain combines TRBV7-3 with TRBJ1-1; 7 bases fit TRBD1. Germline lookup yields CDR1 SGHTA and CDR2 FQGTGA. J gave up 4 bases and V 2 bases, and 7 bases lay outside the gene matches. CDR3 length equals 15 residues. CDR3 protein: CASSLVGPGGTEAFF. The DNA of the CDR3 is TGTGCCAGCAGCTTAGTGGGTCCAGGGGGCACTGAAGCTTTCTTT. Together with reference TRBV7-3 and TRBJ1-1, the CDR3 gives the full variable domain: GAGVSQTPSNKVTEKGKYVELRCDPISGHTALYWYRQSLGQGPEFLIYFQGTGAADDSGLPNDRFFAVRPEGSVSTLKIQRTERGDSAVYLCASSLVGPGGTEAFFGQGTRLTVV.

This clone was counted a single time. V usage is TRBV19 and J usage is TRBJ2-6, with TRBD1 identical over 7 bases. There are 17 residues in the CDR3. With V trimmed by 4 bases and J by 0 bases, 6 bases remained unmatched. Looked up from germline, CDR1 is LNHDA and CDR2 is SQIVND (reference sequence). CDR3 nucleotide sequence: TGTGCCAGTAGTACGCGACAGGGCCACTCTGGGGCCAACGTCCTGACTTTC. Protein product: CASSTRQGHSGANVLTF.

The chain combines TRBV7-3 with TRBJ2-2; 8 nucleotides match TRBD2. In germline, CDR1 is SGHTA, CDR2 FQGTGA. With 0 bases clipped from V and 6 bases from J, the junction kept 9 bases outside the gene matches. CDR3 length: 17 amino acids. The DNA of the CDR3 is TGTGCCAGCAGCTTAACAAGGGCGAGCGGGAGATCCGGGGAGCTGTTTTTT. Translating it yields CASSLTRASGRSGELFF.

The rearrangement uses TRBV5-4 and TRBJ2-1, with unresolved D. V dropped 1 base and J dropped 6 bases, with 17 bases sitting between them. Germline CDR1 and CDR2: SGHNT and YYREEE (reference sequence). This CDR3 has 16 residues. The DNA of the CDR3 is TGTGCCAGCAGCTTGAATCTTGGTACGGGTTTCAATGAGCAGTTCTTC. This sequence encodes CASSLNLGTGFNEQFF.

This clone has a handful of counts. The rearrangement uses TRBV4-1 and TRBJ2-3; TRBD2 agrees at 8 bases. The germline V gene has CDR1 MGHRA and CDR2 YSYEKL. V was pared by 3 bases and J by 1 base, with 3 bases of the junction left unmatched. The CDR3 has 15 amino acids. The CDR3 sequence is CASSHTTSGTDTQYF. The DNA of the CDR3 is TGCGCCAGCAGCCACACGACTAGCGGCACAGATACGCAGTATTTT.

The genes are TRBV10-1 and TRBJ2-2, with 10 bases that match TRBD1. CDR3 length: 17 amino acids. V was pared by 3 bases and J by 3 bases, with 7 bases of the junction left unmatched. From germline, CDR1 is WNHNN and CDR2 SYGVQD (reference sequence). As DNA, the CDR3 is TGCGCCAGCAGTGACCCCGGACAGGGGGTAGACACCGGGGAGCTGTTTTTT. Its protein is CASSDPGQGVDTGELFF.

This clone was found many times. The chain joins TRBV6-6 to TRBJ2-2; 13 bases agree with TRBD2. V lost 6 bases, J lost 5 bases, and 6 bases stayed unmatched. The germline V gene encodes CDR1 MNHNY and CDR2 SVGAGI (reference sequence). The CDR3 extends over 16 amino acids. This CDR3 reads CASSNGLAGETGELFF. The CDR3 region has the DNA TGTGCCAGCAGCAACGGACTAGCGGGAGAGACCGGGGAGCTGTTTTTT.

Here the CDR3 DNA reads TGTGCCAGCAGCTTGGGGGCGCGGGAAGCCTACGAGCAGTACTTC. This codes for CASSLGAREAYEQYF. The chain is built from TRBV5-4 and TRBJ2-7; D is possibly TRBD2 (6 bases). There are 15 residues in the CDR3. V dropped 0 bases and J dropped 2 bases, with 12 bases sitting between them. Looked up from germline, CDR1 is SGHNT and CDR2 is YYREEE (reference sequence).

This clone was detected once. The rearrangement joins TRBV5-6 to TRBJ2-5; maybe TRBD1 (6 bases). The J call may be mistaken, given a closer DNA end match to TRBJ2-7. Germline V CDR1 and CDR2: SGHDT, YYEEEE. CDR3 length: 13 residues. This CDR3 reads CASSSVGGYEQYF. In nucleotides, the CDR3 is TGTGCCAGCAGCTCGGTAGGGGGCTACGAGCAGTACTTC.

The J gene is TRBJ1-1, the V gene TRBV7-9, with a tentative D call TRBD1 (5 bases). Trimming pared 3 bases from V and 10 bases from J, leaving 24 bases between. The CDR3 is made up of 16 amino acids. CDR1 is SEHNR, CDR2 FQNEAQ, per germline (reference sequence). The CDR3 reads CASSLEGRGGRKGAFF. The CDR3, as DNA: TGTGCCAGCAGCTTGGAGGGGCGGGGGGGGAGGAAAGGAGCTTTCTTT.

The chain is built from TRBV27 and TRBJ2-7, with 7 nucleotides matching TRBD2. The V segment lost 5 bases and the J segment 6 bases; nucleotides outside the gene matches: 10. CDR1 is MNHEY, CDR2 SMNVEV, per germline (reference sequence). This CDR3 spans 14 amino acids. DNA of the CDR3: TGTGCCAGCAGTCCCCGGGCTCAGCGGGGCGAGCAGTACTTC. Residues: CASSPRAQRGEQYF.

The gene calls are TRBV5-1 and TRBJ2-3, with D uncertain. This CDR3 region has 12 residues. The V and J ends lost 4 bases and 6 bases respectively, with 9 bases between them. Per germline, CDR1 SGHRS and CDR2 YFSETQ. The CDR3 DNA reads as TGCGCCAGCAGCCATGTCGGGGATACGCAGTATTTT. It codes for CASSHVGDTQYF.

This chain uses TRBV7-2 with TRBJ1-1, with a weak D call TRBD1 (5 bases). V was shortened by 1 base and J by 12 bases, with 15 bases between the two germline ends. This CDR3 has 13 residues. Germline assignment: CDR1 SGHTA and CDR2 FQGNSA. The CDR3: CASSLGAGTMPFF. The CDR3, as DNA: TGTGCCAGCAGCTTAGGCGCGGGGACGATGCCTTTCTTT.

This sequence joins TRBV5-6 and TRBJ2-1; perhaps TRBD2 as D (6 bases). The germline gives CDR1 SGHDT, CDR2 YYEEEE. The CDR3 has 15 amino acids. Trimming stripped 4 bases from V and 4 bases from J, with 15 bases between. CDR3 protein: CASSRPSALYNEQFF. Here the CDR3 DNA reads TGTGCCAGCAGCCGTCCTAGCGCACTATACAATGAGCAGTTCTTC.

The rearrangement links TRBV5-1 to TRBJ2-5; weak D call: TRBD2 (5 bases). Trimming cost V 4 bases and J 2 bases, with 15 bases left between them. The CDR3 is made up of 15 amino acids. Germline V lookup: CDR1 SGHRS, CDR2 YFSETQ. The CDR3 nucleotides read TGCGCCAGCAGCCCTAGTTGGACTGTTCAAGAGACCCAGTACTTC. As protein: CASSPSWTVQETQYF.

The chain has TRBV5-1 and TRBJ2-7; TRBD2 is a possible D gene (5 bases). The CDR3 is 16 residues long. The germline CDR1 and CDR2 sequences are SGHRS and YFSETQ. The V end lost 5 bases, the J end lost 6 bases, and 24 bases lay between the germline ends. The CDR3 DNA is TGCGCCAGCAGTGTAGAAGCGGCGGTCCCTTGGTTCGAGCAGTACTTC. Translation: CASSVEAAVPWFEQYF.

V is TRBV12-5 and J is TRBJ2-3; a weak D match, TRBD1 (6 bases). V was pared by 1 base and J by 4 bases, with 12 bases between. In germline, CDR1 is LGHNT, CDR2 FRNRAP. This CDR3 is 15 amino acids long. Here the CDR3 DNA reads TGTGCTAGTGGTTTGGGGACAGCGGAAGCAGATACGCAGTATTTT. Protein: CASGLGTAEADTQYF.

The rearrangement links TRBV30 to TRBJ2-1; maybe TRBD2 (6 bases). The CDR3 totals 14 residues. V lost 1 base, J lost 9 bases, and 16 bases lay in between. Per the germline V gene, CDR1 is GTSNPN and CDR2 is SVGIG (reference sequence). CDR3 sequence (DNA): TGTGCCTGGAGTGGCAGCGGATGGGGAGGTGAGCAGTTCTTC. Residues: CAWSGSGWGGEQFF. The complete variable domain, with remaining parts taken from reference TRBV30 and TRBJ2-1, reads SQTIHQWPATLVQPVGSPLSLECTVEGTSNPNLYWYRQAAGRGLQLLFYSVGIGQISSEVPQNLSASRPQDRQFILSSKKLLLSDSGFYLCAWSGSGWGGEQFFGPGTRLTVL.